This entry features one TCR beta chain sequence. Original methodology: Amplification of reference gene primers provided the estimated nucleated cell counts. Sequencing was performed with immunoSEQ multiplex PCR; in TCRdb, only in-frame clones are kept and a portion is missing. The DNA was the basis for D and trimming; V, J and clone size are from that table. The table lists tens of thousands of clones, approximately 86% of them singletons, with 15% in the top ten. The record originates from a study of blood T cell repertoires in COVID-19. Turning to the study itself: Researchers got acute and convalescent COVID-19 samples from the United States, Italy and Spain. Sample material is recorded as cDNA or gDNA derived from T cells, B-cell-depleted T cells, or PBMCs.

The source material was peripheral blood. This receptor was identified in a male donor with acute or convalescent COVID-19.

CDR3 nucleotide sequence: TGTGCCAGCAGCGCCCCAGGGGTGGGAGAGACCCAGTACTTC. Its protein is CASSAPGVGETQYF. The rearrangement joins TRBV7-9 to TRBJ2-5; perhaps TRBD1 as D (6 bases). Germline CDR1 SEHNR, CDR2 FQNEAQ (reference sequence). Deletions cut 5 bases from V and 4 bases from J, with 14 bases between. CDR3 length: 14 amino acids.